The clone carrying this T cell receptor (beta chain) was seen only a few times. Sequence at one end of the junction differs from germline and may be a read error. Germline CDR1 and CDR2: SGHNT and YYREEE (reference sequence). The CDR3 has 14 residues. The data were obtained in a study of blood T cell repertoires in COVID-19. In the study overall: Italy, Spain and the United States were the sources of the convalescent and acute COVID-19 samples.

Original handling: Estimates of nucleated cell counts were drawn from the amplification of reference gene primers. Some clones are missing from TCRdb's copy, which holds only in-frame ones; the method was immunoSEQ multiplex PCR. That table gives V, J and clone size, and the DNA gave D and trimming. Of some 290,000 clones in the sample, roughly nine tenths are singletons; the top ten hold 3.6%. This TCR derives from a man between 18 and 29 years old with active or convalescent COVID-19. The V call is TRBV5-4, the J call TRBJ2-2; 8 bases line up with TRBD1. The sequenced sample consisted of peripheral blood. CDR3 sequence reads: CASSRTGNTEELFF. The CDR3 nucleotides read TGTGCCAGCAGCCGGACAGGGAACACCGAGGAGCTGTTTTTT.